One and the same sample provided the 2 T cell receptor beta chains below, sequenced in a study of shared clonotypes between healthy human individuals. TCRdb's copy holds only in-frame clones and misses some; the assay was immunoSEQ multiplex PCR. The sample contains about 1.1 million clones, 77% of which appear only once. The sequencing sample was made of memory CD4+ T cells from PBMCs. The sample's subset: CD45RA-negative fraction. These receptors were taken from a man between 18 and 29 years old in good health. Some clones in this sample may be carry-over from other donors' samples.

This CDR3 reads CASSPVQGTTHNDEKLFF. The CDR3 region has the DNA TGTGCCAGCTCACCGGTACAGGGGACGACCCATAATGATGAAAAACTGTTTTTT. V and J are TRBV18 and TRBJ1-4; TRBD1 matches at 7 bases. V dropped 3 bases and J dropped 6; count of bases not matched to a gene: 16. The CDR3 has 18 amino acids. The germline V gene has CDR1 KGHSH and CDR2 LQKENI.

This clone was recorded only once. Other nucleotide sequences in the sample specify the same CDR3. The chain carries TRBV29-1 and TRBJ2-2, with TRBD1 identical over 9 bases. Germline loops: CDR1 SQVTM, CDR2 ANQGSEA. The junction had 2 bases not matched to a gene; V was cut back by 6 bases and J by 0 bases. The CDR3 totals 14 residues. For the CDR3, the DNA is TGCAGCGTGGGACAGGGCGCGAACACCGGGGAGCTGTTTTTT. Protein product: CSVGQGANTGELFF.